This T cell receptor beta chain was retrieved from a study of blood T cell repertoires in COVID-19. The wider study: There were acute and convalescent COVID-19 samples, and they came from the United States, Italy and Spain. In each case, the material was cDNA or gDNA derived from T cells, B-cell-depleted T cells, or PBMCs.

In the original analysis: By means of reference gene primer amplification, nucleated cell counts were estimated. Using immunoSEQ multiplex PCR, the repertoire was profiled, and TCRdb retains in-frame clones only, with some absent. V and J calls plus clone size are reproduced from that table; the DNA served to infer D and trimming. The data hold about 150,000 clones, with 65% to 85% observed a single time. This CDR3 contains 14 residues. The germline CDR1 and CDR2 sequences are MNHEY and SVGAGI. V was clipped by 6 bases and J by 6 bases, with 16 bases between them. The sample comprised peripheral blood. This receptor was obtained from a woman of 80 years or more with acute or convalescent COVID-19. The chain couples TRBV6-5 to TRBJ2-3, with D possibly TRBD2 on 6 matching bases. The CDR3 sequence is CASRTGTPGDTQYF. CDR3 coding DNA: TGTGCCAGCAGGACCGGGACTCCCGGGGATACGCAGTATTTT.